A single sample is the source of the 31 T cell receptor beta chains below, sequenced in a study of T cells after yellow fever vaccination. TCRdb passed the 5' RACE reads through MiXCR, listing each CDR3 protein once. The table includes hundreds of thousands of distinct CDR3 sequences, roughly 13% detected once. Sequencing used PBMCs, obtained on the day of the yellow fever booster vaccination. The receptors here all came from a man aged 25 to 40 who received the YFV17D yellow fever vaccine.

The table lists this clonotype with a few counts. The genes are TRBV20-1 and TRBJ2-7; D not resolved. V shed 5 bases and J shed 0 bases, with 8 bases lying between them. Germline loops: CDR1 DFQATT, CDR2 SNEGSKA (reference sequence). The CDR3 consists of 12 residues. The CDR3 nucleotides read TGCAGTGCTCGCCTGAGCTCCTACGAGCAGTACTTC. Its translation is CSARLSSYEQYF.

The chain couples TRBV7-9 to TRBJ1-1; maybe TRBD1 (6 bases). This CDR3 comprises 15 residues. The V gene lost 3 bases and the J gene lost 1 base, with 12 bases spanning the gap. CDR1 is SEHNR and CDR2 is FQNEAQ in the germline V gene (reference sequence). CDR3 in DNA: TGTGCCAGCAGCTTCGGGGGACACCCGAACACTGAAGCTTTCTTT. Translated: CASSFGGHPNTEAFF.

This clonotype was picked up many times. V usage is TRBV10-3 and J usage is TRBJ2-6; 7 nucleotides match TRBD1. The germline V gene has CDR1 ENHRY and CDR2 SYGVKD. V shed 8 bases and J 0 bases; nucleotides not matched to a gene: 4. The CDR3 is made up of 15 amino acids. CDR3 nucleotide sequence: TGTGCCATCGGGGGACAGAACTCTGGGGCCAACGTCCTGACTTTC. This gives the protein CAIGGQNSGANVLTF.

V is TRBV7-9 and J is TRBJ2-5; 9 nucleotides agree with TRBD1. Germline lookup yields CDR1 SEHNR and CDR2 FQNEAQ (reference sequence). The V gene end was trimmed by 5 bases and the J gene end by 1 base; junction bases not matched to a gene: 8. This CDR3 is 16 amino acids long. CDR3 loop: CASSLLAGQGQETQYF. The CDR3 DNA is TGTGCCAGCAGCCTTCTCGCGGGACAGGGCCAAGAGACCCAGTACTTC.

CDR3 sequence reads: CATSDLQPGQGRFTDTQYF. The CDR3 bases are TGTGCCACCAGTGATTTGCAGCCGGGACAGGGGCGTTTCACAGATACGCAGTATTTT. The chain has TRBV24-1 and TRBJ2-3; TRBD1 aligns across 10 bases. The CDR3 covers 19 residues. Germline CDR1 reads KGHDR; CDR2 reads SFDVKD. The junction had 10 bases not matched to a gene; V was cut back by 0 bases and J by 2 bases.

The chain combines TRBV3-1 with TRBJ1-2; 8 bases agree with TRBD1. J lost 3 bases, V lost 0 bases, and 6 bases had no gene match. The CDR3 covers 16 residues. Germline CDR1 LGHDT, CDR2 YNNKEL (reference sequence). Here the CDR3 reads CASSQDPSGGYYGYTF. The DNA of the CDR3 is TGTGCCAGCAGCCAAGATCCCTCAGGGGGCTACTATGGCTACACCTTC.

This clonotype occurred a few times. The genes are TRBV3-1 and TRBJ1-5; D ambiguous. The germline V gene encodes CDR1 LGHDT and CDR2 YNNKEL (reference sequence). The CDR3 loop spans 15 amino acids. With 3 bases removed from V and 3 bases from J, the gap between germline ends came to 12 bases. This CDR3 is CASSHSGTINQPQHF. CDR3 in DNA: TGTGCCAGCAGCCATTCGGGAACAATCAATCAGCCCCAGCATTTT.

This clonotype turned up a few times. The chain employs TRBV20-1 and TRBJ1-3; TRBD1 might be the D (5 bases). In germline, CDR1 is DFQATT, CDR2 SNEGSKA (reference sequence). This CDR3 spans 14 amino acids. V was pared by 5 bases and J by 0 bases, with 11 bases between. CDR3 DNA sequence: TGCAGTGCTGGTAGACAGTCCTCTGGAAACACCATATATTTT. Translation gives CSAGRQSSGNTIYF.

The genes are TRBV23-1 and TRBJ2-2; D not certain. TRBV23-1 is known as an ORF, though its function is uncertain. The CDR3 covers 14 residues. The ends were cut back, 4 bases at V and 6 bases at J, with 12 bases in the middle. The CDR3 sequence: CASSRARPSGELFF. CDR3 coding DNA: TGCGCCAGCAGTCGGGCACGGCCCTCCGGGGAGCTGTTTTTT.

The V and J genes are TRBV5-1 and TRBJ2-6, with no clear D. Trimming stripped 7 bases from V and 0 bases from J, with 8 bases between. The CDR3 totals 14 residues. Germline V gene data show CDR1 as SGHRS and CDR2 as YFSETQ. CDR3: CASHESSGANVLTF. The CDR3 DNA reads as TGCGCCAGCCATGAGTCCTCTGGGGCCAACGTCCTGACTTTC.

This clonotype has more than one count but fewer than ten. V is TRBV3-1 and J is TRBJ2-2; 8 positions agree with TRBD1. The CDR3 consists of 16 residues. CDR1 and CDR2 (germline): LGHDT, YNNKEL (reference sequence). Trimming took 3 bases from V and 6 from J; bases not matched to a gene: 9. The CDR3: CASSHRDRGRAGELFF. In DNA form, the CDR3 reads TGTGCCAGCAGCCATCGAGACAGGGGTCGCGCCGGGGAGCTGTTTTTT.

In this sample, this clonotype turned up a few times. The CDR3 sequence: CSARSLVEQFF. CDR3 DNA sequence: TGCAGTGCTCGGAGCTTGGTTGAGCAGTTCTTC. The rearrangement uses TRBV20-1 and TRBJ2-1; unclear D gene. The CDR3 has 11 amino acids. CDR1 DFQATT and CDR2 SNEGSKA come from the germline V gene (reference sequence). Trimming took 5 bases from V and 9 from J, leaving 11 bases between them.

The CDR3 nucleotides read TGTGCCAGCTCCGGCTCTGGATCTGGGGCCAACGTCCTGACTTTC. Translating it yields CASSGSGSGANVLTF. The V and J genes are TRBV18 and TRBJ2-6; D is uncertain. The CDR3 is 15 residues long. Trimming removed 6 bases at V and 1 base at J, with 10 bases between. CDR1 and CDR2 (germline): KGHSH, LQKENI.

This chain's CDR3 is CASSFGEKLFF. As DNA, the CDR3 is TGTGCCAGCAGTTTCGGTGAAAAACTGTTTTTT. This chain uses TRBV12-3 or TRBV12-4 with TRBJ1-4; D is unresolved. V shed 3 bases and J shed 7 bases, with 3 bases lying between them. The CDR3 consists of 11 residues.

Only a few counts were recorded for this clonotype. This rearrangement joins TRBV28 to TRBJ1-1, with D maybe TRBD1 (5 bases). The length of the CDR3 is 14 residues. V dropped 8 bases and J dropped 6 bases, with 19 bases sitting between them. Germline V gene data show CDR1 as MDHEN and CDR2 as SYDVKM. CDR3 nucleotide sequence: TGTGCCAGCTCATATAGGCAGGGACGCTCTGAAGCTTTCTTT. Amino acids: CASSYRQGRSEAFF.

This clonotype was counted only a few times. The V call is TRBV5-1, the J call TRBJ2-5; D is undetermined. Germline V lookup: CDR1 SGHRS, CDR2 YFSETQ. The ends were cut back, 4 bases at V and 1 base at J, with 11 bases in the middle. There are 14 residues in the CDR3. The CDR3 loop reads CASSLAAIQETQYF. The CDR3 region has the DNA TGCGCCAGCAGCCTGGCCGCGATCCAAGAGACCCAGTACTTC.

The gene calls are TRBV27 and TRBJ2-6, with D possibly TRBD1 on 5 matching bases. Germline CDR1 MNHEY, CDR2 SMNVEV (reference sequence). CDR3 size: 15 residues. Trimming pared 8 bases from V and 0 bases from J, leaving 11 bases between. CDR3 loop: CASGHGDSGANVLTF. CDR3 sequence (DNA): TGTGCCAGCGGACATGGGGACTCTGGGGCCAACGTCCTGACTTTC.

This chain uses TRBV19 with TRBJ2-1; D remains unclear. Trimming took 9 bases from V and 5 from J, leaving 17 bases between them. Per germline, CDR1 LNHDA and CDR2 SQIVND (reference sequence). This CDR3 is 14 amino acids long. Here the CDR3 reads CASSPTGRDNEQFF. The CDR3 DNA reads TGTGCCAGCTCACCGACCGGACGAGACAATGAGCAGTTCTTC.

This chain connects TRBV13 to TRBJ2-1; weak D call: TRBD2 (6 bases). The CDR3 covers 14 residues. The germline gives CDR1 PRHDT, CDR2 FYEKMQ (reference sequence). Trimming took off 3 bases at V and 7 bases at J, with 13 bases between the two ends. CDR3 bases: TGTGCCAGCAGCTTCCGGGACTCCCTAAATGAGCAGTTCTTC. It encodes CASSFRDSLNEQFF.

A few counts support this clonotype. The rearrangement links TRBV11-2 to TRBJ1-1, with 7 nucleotides matching TRBD1. The germline V gene has CDR1 SGHAT and CDR2 FQNNGV. This CDR3 has 15 residues. The J segment lost 1 base and the V segment lost 5 bases, leaving 7 bases of the junction unmatched. CDR3 protein: CASSNQQGKNTEAFF. The CDR3 coding sequence is TGTGCCAGCAGCAACCAACAGGGGAAGAACACTGAAGCTTTCTTT.

The V and J genes are TRBV20-1 and TRBJ1-5; TRBD1 is a possible D gene (6 bases). V gave up 6 bases and J gave up 2 bases, with 14 bases separating them. CDR1 is DFQATT, CDR2 SNEGSKA, per germline (reference sequence). CDR3 size: 14 residues. The CDR3 sequence is CSAGGARGNQPQHF. The CDR3 nucleotides read TGCAGTGCGGGGGGGGCGCGGGGCAATCAGCCCCAGCATTTT.

The V and J genes are TRBV6-1 and TRBJ2-3; the match to TRBD2 covers 12 bases. After removal of 10 bases from V and 3 bases from J, the junction contained 11 bases not matched to a gene. Germline CDR1 reads MNHNS; CDR2 reads SASEGT. This CDR3 is built from 16 residues. In DNA, the CDR3 is TGTGCCATCTCGACTAGCGGGAGTGGGGTAACAGATACGCAGTATTTT. As protein: CAISTSGSGVTDTQYF.

This chain joins TRBV20-1 and TRBJ2-5, with TRBD1 matching 8 bases. The CDR3 is 13 amino acids. V was clipped by 6 bases and J by 5 bases; unmatched bases: 8. CDR1 is DFQATT, CDR2 SNEGSKA, per germline (reference sequence). The CDR3: CSACDRGGETQYF. Here the CDR3 DNA reads TGCAGTGCCTGCGACAGGGGTGGCGAGACCCAGTACTTC.

This clonotype was seen ten or more times. The V and J genes are TRBV5-1 and TRBJ1-2, with TRBD1 matching over 8 bases. Germline CDR1 is SGHRS and CDR2 is YFSETQ. After removal of 4 bases from V and 3 bases from J, the junction contained 5 bases not matched to a gene. This CDR3 comprises 14 residues. The CDR3 nucleotides read TGCGCCAGCAGCCGGGGACAGGTGGACTATGGCTACACCTTC. It codes for CASSRGQVDYGYTF. The whole variable domain, filled in from reference TRBV5-1 and TRBJ1-2, reads KAGVTQTPRYLIKTRGQQVTLSCSPISGHRSVSWYQQTPGQGLQFLFEYFSETQRNKGNFPGRFSGRQFSNSRSEMNVSTLELGDSALYLCASSRGQVDYGYTFGSGTRLTVV.

The table lists this clonotype with a few counts. V is TRBV29-1 and J is TRBJ2-1, with D possibly called TRBD1 or TRBD2 (5 bases each). The ends were cut back, 3 bases at V and 4 bases at J, with 10 bases in the middle. Per germline, CDR1 SQVTM and CDR2 ANQGSEA. The CDR3 runs to 13 residues. DNA for the CDR3: TGCAGCGTTGATTGGGGGTTATACAATGAGCAGTTCTTC. It encodes CSVDWGLYNEQFF.

J is TRBJ2-2 and V is TRBV6-1; D may be TRBD1 (6 bases). The length of the CDR3 is 15 residues. From germline, CDR1 is MNHNS and CDR2 SASEGT. Trimming took 4 bases from V and 5 from J, leaving 14 bases between them. The CDR3: CASSAPTGVTGELFF. The CDR3 DNA follows: TGTGCCAGCAGTGCCCCGACAGGTGTAACCGGGGAGCTGTTTTTT.

This chain links TRBV24-1 with TRBJ2-2; 8 nucleotides agree with TRBD1. The ends lost 3 bases at V and 5 bases at J; junction bases unmatched: 4. This CDR3 spans 15 amino acids. Germline V gives CDR1 KGHDR, CDR2 SFDVKD. CDR3 coding DNA: TGTGCCACCAGTGATGCGACAGGGGCGACCGGGGAGCTGTTTTTT. Translating gives CATSDATGATGELFF.

This clonotype has only a few counts. V is TRBV12-3 or TRBV12-4 and J is TRBJ1-2; 7 bases map to TRBD1. Trimming removed 3 bases from V and 7 bases from J; junction bases left unmatched: 8. The CDR3 runs 14 residues. The CDR3 nucleotides read TGTGCCAGCAGTTTTGGAGGGGGCGCGGGTGGCTACACCTTC. Encoded protein: CASSFGGGAGGYTF.

This clonotype has more than one count but fewer than ten. CDR3 DNA sequence: TGTGCCAGCAGCTTGGGCTCCACCCTTGGGGATGAGCAGTTCTTC. Its protein is CASSLGSTLGDEQFF. V is TRBV5-8 and J is TRBJ2-1; D not resolved. Deletions cut 0 bases from V and 8 bases from J, with 15 bases between. Germline V gene lookup returns CDR1 SGHTS and CDR2 YDEGEE. The CDR3 spans 15 residues.

The V gene is TRBV30, the J gene TRBJ1-3, with TRBD1 identical over 7 bases. CDR1 GTSNPN and CDR2 SVGIG come from the germline V gene (reference sequence). This CDR3 has 13 residues. V dropped 5 bases and J dropped 4; count of bases not matched to a gene: 5. The CDR3 nucleotides read TGTGCCTGGGACGCGGGACAGGGAAACACCATATATTTT. Translation gives CAWDAGQGNTIYF.

Comments on this clonotype: The junction departs from the called germline gene at one end, perhaps through a read error. This chain joins TRBV27 and TRBJ2-2, with D unresolved. Germline CDR1 and CDR2: MNHEY and SMNVEV (reference sequence). This CDR3 is 13 amino acids long. This CDR3 reads CPPGVANTGELFF. In DNA, the CDR3 is TGCCCCCCCGGAGTAGCAAACACCGGGGAGCTGTTTTTT.